These 12 T cell receptor beta chains share one sample of origin, sequenced in a study of regulatory T cells in long-lasting Graves disease. The time point denotes: newly diagnosed GD, antithyroid drugs for less than 3 months. Scientists built the TCR library using RNA that was extracted from PBMCs. CDR3 regions were amplified by Arm-PCR using iRepertoire HTBI primers to build TCR beta libraries. MiXCR was run by TCRdb on the multiplex PCR reads, yielding one entry per CDR3 protein. The data contain 390,000 or so distinct CDR3 sequences, approximately 12% of them seen just once; the ten biggest clones take up 15% to 20%. The sample was also linked to a second study, of T cells in Graves' hyperthyroidism and ophthalmopathy.

Sample: peripheral blood mononuclear cells (PBMCs), taken at new diagnosis, from a patient treated with antithyroid drugs. These receptors came from a woman in her late teens or twenties with Graves disease.

This clonotype was observed at least ten times. The chain recombines TRBV7-9 with TRBJ1-6; TRBD1 might be the D (6 bases). This CDR3 is built from 16 residues. The germline CDR1 and CDR2 sequences are SEHNR and FQNEAQ (reference sequence). Trimming removed 3 bases at V and 10 bases at J, with 19 bases between. CDR3: CASSFGTPTRLSPLHF. The CDR3 DNA sequence: TGTGCCAGCAGCTTCGGGACACCCACGCGGTTATCACCCCTCCACTTT.

V is TRBV20-1 and J is TRBJ2-2, with 8 bases aligning to TRBD1. J was trimmed by 0 bases and V by 3 bases; bases with no gene match: 12. This CDR3 spans 18 amino acids. Germline V gene data show CDR1 as DFQATT and CDR2 as SNEGSKA (reference sequence). CDR3 sequence reads: CSASPTRWDRPNTGELFF. The CDR3 region has the DNA TGCAGTGCTAGTCCCACTAGGTGGGACAGGCCGAACACCGGGGAGCTGTTTTTT.

This clonotype has ten or more counts. The rearrangement joins TRBV20-1 to TRBJ1-4, with a possible D match to TRBD1 (6 bases). Trimming pared 5 bases from V and 0 bases from J, leaving 7 bases between. The CDR3 is 13 amino acids. Germline V lookup: CDR1 DFQATT, CDR2 SNEGSKA (reference sequence). The CDR3 loop reads CSARQATNEKLFF. DNA for the CDR3: TGCAGTGCTCGACAGGCAACTAATGAAAAACTGTTTTTT.

This clonotype was seen repeatedly, ten times or more. At one boundary the junction diverges from the germline segment, which might be a read error. J is TRBJ2-5 and V is TRBV4-2, with D unclear. From germline, CDR1 is LGHNA and CDR2 YNFKEQ. The length of the CDR3 is 12 residues. The CDR3: CASSQQRESQYF. CDR3 DNA sequence: TGTGCCAGCAGCCAGCAACGAGAGTCCCAGTACTTC.

Ten or more counts support this clonotype. The gene calls are TRBV6-1 and TRBJ2-3, with D maybe TRBD1 (6 bases). The V end lost 6 bases, the J end lost 2 bases, and 21 bases lay between the germline ends. The CDR3 has 17 residues. Germline values: CDR1 MNHNS, CDR2 SASEGT. The CDR3 coding sequence is TGTGCCAGCAGAGCTACGGAAGGGGGAAACCCCACAGATACGCAGTATTTT. Its translation: CASRATEGGNPTDTQYF.

This clonotype was detected ten times or more. This chain links TRBV20-1 with TRBJ2-1; D is undetermined. The V gene's germline CDR1 is DFQATT and CDR2 SNEGSKA (reference sequence). Trimming stripped 0 bases from V and 15 bases from J, with 15 bases between. The CDR3 is 12 residues long. The CDR3 loop is CSARDEGPSGFF. The DNA of the CDR3 is TGCAGTGCTAGAGATGAAGGGCCATCCGGGTTCTTC.

This chain connects TRBV27 to TRBJ2-2, with D unresolved. V was cut by 6 bases and J by 1 base, with 6 bases left in between. Germline assignment: CDR1 MNHEY and CDR2 SMNVEV (reference sequence). This CDR3 is 13 amino acids long. The CDR3: CASRKQNTGELFF. The DNA for the CDR3 is TGTGCCAGCAGAAAACAGAACACCGGGGAGCTGTTTTTT.

This clonotype has just a few counts. This chain connects TRBV5-5 to TRBJ1-5; possible D gene TRBD1, 5 bases. The CDR3 has 15 residues. The V gene's germline CDR1 is SGHKS and CDR2 YYEKEE (reference sequence). The V gene lost 5 bases and the J gene lost 5 bases, with 17 bases spanning the gap. The CDR3 bases are TGTGCCAGCAGTCTTGGCTGGGGGGGTGATCAGCCCCAGCATTTT. Protein: CASSLGWGGDQPQHF.

There are a few counts of this clonotype. This chain joins TRBV29-1 and TRBJ2-3; 15 nucleotides align to TRBD2. CDR3 length: 16 residues. V shed 5 bases and J 6 bases; nucleotides not matched to a gene: 9. Germline V CDR1 and CDR2: SQVTM, ANQGSEA. The CDR3, as DNA: TGCAGCGTTTTTGGACTAGCGGGAGGGCCTGGGGATACGCAGTATTTT. It encodes CSVFGLAGGPGDTQYF.

J is TRBJ2-7 and V is TRBV7-8, with D unclear. Trimming pared 4 bases from V and 2 bases from J, leaving 12 bases between. Germline V gene sequence: CDR1 SGHVS, CDR2 FQNEAQ. The CDR3 runs to 14 residues. Here the CDR3 DNA reads TGTGCCAGCAGCTCGGGCGTCTTACCCTACGAGCAGTACGTC. Translated, it gives CASSSGVLPYEQYV.

The sample holds a few counts of this clonotype. The V call is TRBV4-3, the J call TRBJ2-1; D may be TRBD2 (5 bases). This CDR3 is 16 amino acids long. The germline CDR1 and CDR2 sequences are LGHNA and YSLEER. Trimming stripped 1 base from V and 8 bases from J, with 18 bases between. The CDR3 reads CASSQALPGNTDEQFF. The CDR3 DNA follows: TGCGCCAGCAGCCAAGCCCTGCCGGGAAATACAGATGAGCAGTTCTTC.

This clonotype was detected many times. The V and J genes are TRBV6-1 and TRBJ2-1; 8 bases are a match to TRBD2. V lost 8 bases and J lost 9; bases outside the gene matches: 9. The V gene's germline CDR1 is MNHNS and CDR2 SASEGT. This CDR3 is 13 amino acids long. CDR3 sequence reads: CASGVGGVLEQFF. In nucleotides, the CDR3 is TGTGCCAGCGGGGTCGGGGGGGTTCTTGAGCAGTTCTTC.